These T cell receptor beta chains were read from a single sample in a study of metastatic and nonmetastatic thyroid tumors. With MiXCR, TCRdb reprocessed the PCR reads. The table lists some 40,000 clones, roughly 18% of them singletons, with about 18% in the top ten. The source material was blood. All receptors come from a female donor with papillary thyroid cancer or a benign thyroid nodule (not recorded which). Some clones in this sample may be carry-over from other donors' samples. Both conserved end residues are trimmed from each CDR3. The D gene is left open where the match is weak.

TRBV20-1	TRBD1	TRBJ1-4	SARGTGSHEKLF
TRBV19	TRBD1	TRBJ1-5	ASRVTGGNQPQH
TRBV20-1	TRBD2	TRBJ2-1	SAYSGRTTDNEQF
TRBV6-2/TRBV6-3	NA	TRBJ2-6	ASSSFPGTDGSSGANVLT
TRBV3-1	NA	TRBJ2-7	ASSQTGEGEQY
TRBV5-8	NA	TRBJ2-5	ASSRDRQETQY
TRBV5-6	TRBD1	TRBJ2-7	ASSWDRSYEQY
TRBV9	TRBD2	TRBJ2-1	ASSASGRVDEQF
TRBV4-1	NA	TRBJ1-6	ASSPTTGRPSPLH
TRBV7-9	NA	TRBJ2-1	ASSFLNNEQF
TRBV11-2	TRBD2	TRBJ2-1	ASSPQTSGAHNEQF
TRBV6-1	NA	TRBJ1-6	ASSEWDTGTVH
TRBV7-9	NA	TRBJ2-7	ASSLPLSHEQY
TRBV9	TRBD1	TRBJ2-1	ASSARGLEQF
TRBV20-1	TRBD1	TRBJ1-1	SASGLSTGTHMNTEAF
TRBV20-1	NA	TRBJ2-1	SARPYNEQF
TRBV7-8	NA	TRBJ2-7	ASRRGSTYEQY
TRBV7-9	TRBD2	TRBJ2-2	ASSLALAGEELF
TRBV6-1	NA	TRBJ1-2	ASSSDPRDYGYT
TRBV28	NA	TRBJ1-3	ASRQGQRGNTIY
TRBV4-2	NA	TRBJ1-4	ASSQAAGTNEKLF
TRBV19	TRBD1	TRBJ1-5	ASKGTETYSNQPQH
TRBV12-3/TRBV12-4	NA	TRBJ2-7	ASSLENEQY
TRBV7-9	NA	TRBJ1-2	ASSLGGATGYT
TRBV2	NA	TRBJ1-5	ASSERVGPGNQPQH
TRBV6-1	NA	TRBJ2-3	ASSESDTQY
TRBV11-2	NA	TRBJ2-3	ASSLGSDTQY
TRBV6-1	NA	TRBJ1-1	ASSATMNTEAF
TRBV4-1	TRBD2	TRBJ2-1	ASSQSGAGGGAEQF
TRBV5-1	TRBD2	TRBJ2-7	ASSGGVTASSYEQY
TRBV20-1	NA	TRBJ1-5	SGQQGMNQPQH
TRBV12-3/TRBV12-4	TRBD1	TRBJ2-1	ASSLPGGAWNEQF
TRBV4-3	NA	TRBJ2-7	ASSPNVGSRAYEQY
TRBV20-1	NA	TRBJ2-7	SARSSIGSYEQC
TRBV6-1	NA	TRBJ1-1	ASSRHTGLGTEAF
TRBV6-4	NA	TRBJ2-2	AISDSEAAGELF
TRBV20-1	NA	TRBJ1-2	SASRVRTSNYGYT
TRBV20-1	TRBD2	TRBJ2-7	SASLVGGPTYEQY
TRBV29-1	TRBD2	TRBJ2-1	SVGGTSGRKTYNEQF
TRBV10-3	NA	TRBJ1-1	AISETGNTEAF
TRBV6-1	NA	TRBJ1-6	ASSASRHNYNSPLH
TRBV11-3	TRBD2	TRBJ2-5	ASSPGGGKTQY